The next 18 T cell receptor beta chains were all read from a single sample in a study of lymphopenia after photon versus proton radiotherapy. Here immunoSEQ multiplex PCR was the method, and the copy in TCRdb shows in-frame clones only, minus some. The sample lists 43,000 or so clones, 65% to 90% occurring once. The specimen was peripheral blood, collected from a patient treated with photon-based radiotherapy. The receptors shown here come from a man aged 35-49 years with gastric cancer.

There are a few counts of this clone. The chain is built from TRBV2 and TRBJ2-5, with 10 bases lining up with TRBD1. V trimming: 3 bases; J trimming: 5 bases; junction bases outside the gene matches: 6. The CDR3 runs 15 residues. Germline V CDR1 and CDR2: SNHLY, FYNNEI. As DNA, the CDR3 is TGTGCCAGCAGTGATCAGGGACAGGGGATGGAGACCCAGTACTTC. This encodes CASSDQGQGMETQYF.

The chain has TRBV21-1 and TRBJ2-7; the table's D call, TRBD1, was not checked against the DNA. TRBV21-1 is an annotated pseudogene. The CDR3 has 20 amino acids. Written as DNA, the CDR3 is TGTGCCAGCAGCCACCCCCTAGGGACAGGGGAGGACCTACGGTTCTGCGAGCAGTACTTC. Translation: CASSHPLGTGEDLRFCEQYF.

This clone was seen a few times. The rearrangement uses TRBV4-3 and TRBJ2-3; D remains ambiguous. The CDR3 contains 15 residues. The germline gives CDR1 LGHNA, CDR2 YSLEER. Trimming shortened V by 1 base and J by 4 bases, and 12 bases separated the two germline ends. CDR3 in DNA: TGCGCCAGCAGCCAAGGGGGTAGCCTCTCAGATACGCAGTATTTT. Translated: CASSQGGSLSDTQYF.

V gene TRBV4-1 combines with J gene TRBJ1-4; TRBD1 is a possible D gene (5 bases). Trimming removed 5 bases at V and 8 bases at J, with 18 bases between. This CDR3 is built from 15 residues. Germline CDR1 reads MGHRA; CDR2 reads YSYEKL. The chain's CDR3 is CASSSGSRSGEKLFF. CDR3 in DNA: TGCGCCAGCAGCTCAGGGTCGCGGAGCGGGGAAAAACTGTTTTTT.

The gene calls are TRBV5-4 and TRBJ2-7; the D gene is possibly TRBD2 (5 bases). Between the trimmed V and J ends, which lost 0 bases and 8 bases, there was a span of 12 bases. This CDR3 comprises 13 residues. Germline CDR1 SGHNT, CDR2 YYREEE (reference sequence). The CDR3 reads CASSLAGSPKQYF. DNA for the CDR3: TGTGCCAGCAGCTTGGCTGGGAGTCCCAAGCAGTACTTC.

The rearrangement joins TRBV29-1 to TRBJ1-1; TRBD1 is a possible D gene (6 bases). V was pared by 0 bases and J by 4 bases, with 15 bases between. This CDR3 contains 15 residues. Germline loops: CDR1 SQVTM, CDR2 ANQGSEA. This chain's CDR3 is CSVEDRRGGVTEAFF. The DNA for the CDR3 is TGCAGCGTTGAAGATCGAAGAGGGGGGGTCACTGAAGCTTTCTTT.

This clone was observed a handful of times. This rearrangement joins TRBV10-3 to TRBJ2-2; the match to TRBD1 covers 11 bases. The CDR3 contains 15 residues. Per the germline V gene, CDR1 is ENHRY and CDR2 is SYGVKD. After removal of 4 bases from V and 6 bases from J, the junction contained 4 bases not matched to a gene. The CDR3 protein is CAISGTGGSPGELFF. The DNA for the CDR3 is TGTGCCATCAGTGGGACAGGGGGCTCCCCCGGGGAGCTGTTTTTT.

The rearrangement joins TRBV11-2 to TRBJ1-1; 8 bases match TRBD1. The CDR3 runs 14 residues. CDR1 SGHAT and CDR2 FQNNGV come from the germline V gene. The junction had 11 bases not matched to a gene; V was cut back by 11 bases and J by 3 bases. The CDR3 here is CAHTGETGDTEAFF. Written as DNA, the CDR3 is TGTGCCCACACAGGGGAGACAGGGGACACTGAAGCTTTCTTT.

The V gene is TRBV5-4, the J gene TRBJ2-5; no definite D call. The V and J ends lost 0 bases and 4 bases respectively, with 7 bases between them. The CDR3 is 13 amino acids. Germline V CDR1 and CDR2: SGHNT, YYREEE (reference sequence). This CDR3 reads CASSLGGGETQYF. CDR3 bases: TGTGCCAGCAGCTTGGGGGGTGGAGAGACCCAGTACTTC.

This clone was counted between two and nine times. This chain uses TRBV7-3 with TRBJ2-7, with D unclear. V lost 5 bases, J lost 6 bases, and 14 bases lay in between. The CDR3 is 13 residues long. Germline V gives CDR1 SGHTA, CDR2 FQGTGA. CDR3 in DNA: TGTGCCAGCAGCCGGCAGCTTCAAGGCGAGCAGTACTTC. Residues: CASSRQLQGEQYF.

The chain has TRBV7-6 and TRBJ2-5; 11 nucleotides match TRBD1. V lost 5 bases to trimming and J lost 5 bases; unmatched junction nucleotides: 4. Germline V gene sequence: CDR1 SGHVS, CDR2 FNYEAQ. There are 14 residues in the CDR3. CDR3 nucleotides: TGTGCCAGCAGCCGCCGGACAGGGGGCGAGACCCAGTACTTC. The encoded protein is CASSRRTGGETQYF.

The chain is built from TRBV15 and TRBJ2-1; D gene ambiguous. CDR1 and CDR2 (germline): LNHNV, YYDKDF (reference sequence). V shed 0 bases and J shed 5 bases, with 8 bases lying between them. This CDR3 is built from 14 residues. CDR3 in amino acids: CATSRESSNNEQFF. The CDR3 DNA sequence: TGTGCCACCAGCAGAGAGTCGTCGAACAATGAGCAGTTCTTC.

The V gene is TRBV11-2, the J gene TRBJ1-2; the match to TRBD1 covers 12 bases. The V gene end was trimmed by 4 bases and the J gene end by 5 bases; junction bases not matched to a gene: 5. This CDR3 is built from 15 residues. Germline assignment: CDR1 SGHAT and CDR2 FQNNGV. The CDR3 loop is CASSSPGQGAYGYTF. The CDR3 region has the DNA TGTGCCAGCAGCTCACCGGGACAGGGGGCTTATGGCTACACCTTC.

The chain employs TRBV7-2 and TRBJ2-2, with 8 bases fitting TRBD2. V lost 4 bases, J lost 0 bases, and 10 bases stayed unmatched. The germline V gene has CDR1 SGHTA and CDR2 FQGNSA. The CDR3 runs to 18 residues. Written as DNA, the CDR3 is TGTGCCAGCAGCTCCTGGGGCGGGGGGCGGACGAACACCGGGGAGCTGTTTTTT. Protein product: CASSSWGGGRTNTGELFF.

This chain connects TRBV19 to TRBJ1-4, with 8 bases that match TRBD1. The CDR3 loop spans 15 amino acids. After removal of 5 bases from V and 4 bases from J, the junction contained 6 bases not matched to a gene. From germline, CDR1 is LNHDA and CDR2 SQIVND (reference sequence). The CDR3 sequence is CASSPGQVINEKLFF. CDR3 sequence (DNA): TGTGCCAGTAGTCCGGGACAGGTGATTAATGAAAAACTGTTTTTT.

The table lists this clone with a count of one. The chain recombines TRBV9 with TRBJ2-7; 13 nucleotides agree with TRBD2. Germline assignment: CDR1 SGDLS and CDR2 YYNGEE. The CDR3 has 15 residues. V lost 4 bases and J lost 5; bases outside the gene matches: 6. CDR3 in DNA: TGTGCCAGCAGCACGGGACTAGCGGGGAACAACGAGCAGTACTTC. The encoded protein is CASSTGLAGNNEQYF.

V gene TRBV5-6 combines with J gene TRBJ2-5; 7 nucleotides match TRBD2. Looked up from germline, CDR1 is SGHDT and CDR2 is YYEEEE. The CDR3 totals 16 residues. J gave up 1 base and V 0 bases, and 6 bases lay outside the gene matches. This CDR3 is CASSLGRGLGQETQYF. The CDR3 nucleotides are TGTGCCAGCAGCTTGGGGCGGGGGTTGGGCCAAGAGACCCAGTACTTC. The complete variable domain, with remaining parts taken from reference TRBV5-6 and TRBJ2-5, reads DAGVTQSPTHLIKTRGQQVTLRCSPKSGHDTVSWYQQALGQGPQFIFQYYEEEERQRGNFPDRFSGHQFPNYSSELNVNALLLGDSALYLCASSLGRGLGQETQYFGPGTRLLVL.

The chain couples TRBV13 to TRBJ2-5; 9 nucleotides line up with TRBD1. The CDR3 extends over 15 amino acids. After removal of 5 bases from V and 5 bases from J, the junction contained 9 bases not matched to a gene. CDR1 is PRHDT, CDR2 FYEKMQ, per germline (reference sequence). CDR3 in DNA: TGTGCCAGCAGCCAGGGACAGGGTATTTGGGAGACCCAGTACTTC. Translated, it gives CASSQGQGIWETQYF.